This TCR beta chain was profiled in a study of blood T cell repertoires in COVID-19. This CDR3 has 15 residues. With 4 bases clipped from V and 7 bases from J, the junction kept 6 bases outside the gene matches. Germline V gene lookup returns CDR1 SNHLY and CDR2 FYNNEI. Repertoires were generated with immunoSEQ multiplex PCR, while TCRdb's copy carries only in-frame clones and drops some. The repertoire consists of about 170,000 clones, with approximately 83% occurring once and the leading ten covering approximately 2.4%. The receptor was isolated from a human donor with acute or convalescent COVID-19. The donor label of this sample is uncertain. The J gene is TRBJ1-4, the V gene TRBV2, with 10 bases matching TRBD1. The sequenced sample consisted of peripheral blood. This CDR3 is CASSGGDRGGEKLFF. Written as DNA, the CDR3 is TGTGCCAGCAGTGGGGGGGACAGGGGAGGTGAAAAACTGTTTTTT.